This paragraph reports one T cell receptor (beta chain). These data are taken from a study of tumor-infiltrating lymphocytes in glioblastoma multiforme. The CDR3 contains 15 residues. The ends were cut back, 2 bases at V and 10 bases at J, with 21 bases in the middle. Germline-derived CDR1 and CDR2 are DFQATT and SNEGSKA (reference sequence). TCRB libraries came from RNA via three nested multiplex PCR rounds. Each CDR3 protein gets one entry after TCRdb re-called the multiplex PCR reads with MiXCR. The sample records almost 20,000 distinct CDR3 sequences, 55% to 70% being singletons. This rearrangement joins TRBV20-1 to TRBJ2-1; D might be TRBD2 (6 bases). This clonotype was obtained from a male donor with glioblastoma. Sequencing used peripheral blood. The CDR3 spells CSARLASVVGEEQFF. CDR3 nucleotide sequence: TGCAGTGCTAGATTAGCTAGCGTGGTGGGAGAGGAGCAGTTCTTC.